This T cell receptor (beta chain) was obtained from a study of blood T cell repertoires in COVID-19. With V trimmed by 5 bases and J by 4 bases, 1 base remained unmatched. Per germline, CDR1 SGHNT and CDR2 YENEEA. This CDR3 spans 13 amino acids. In the study's own analysis: Amplified reference gene primers provided the basis for estimating nucleated cell counts. Here immunoSEQ multiplex PCR was the method, and the copy in TCRdb shows in-frame clones only, minus some. That table supplies the V and J calls and clone size; D and trimming were determined from the DNA. The table has around 370,000 clones, around 87% seen once.

Material: peripheral blood. This receptor was obtained from a woman aged 50 to 60 with COVID-19, enrolled during active disease. The V and J genes are TRBV11-3 and TRBJ2-1; TRBD2 aligns across 8 bases. The CDR3 protein is CASSRGGYNEQFF. The CDR3 DNA follows: TGTGCCAGCAGCCGGGGGGGATACAATGAGCAGTTCTTC.